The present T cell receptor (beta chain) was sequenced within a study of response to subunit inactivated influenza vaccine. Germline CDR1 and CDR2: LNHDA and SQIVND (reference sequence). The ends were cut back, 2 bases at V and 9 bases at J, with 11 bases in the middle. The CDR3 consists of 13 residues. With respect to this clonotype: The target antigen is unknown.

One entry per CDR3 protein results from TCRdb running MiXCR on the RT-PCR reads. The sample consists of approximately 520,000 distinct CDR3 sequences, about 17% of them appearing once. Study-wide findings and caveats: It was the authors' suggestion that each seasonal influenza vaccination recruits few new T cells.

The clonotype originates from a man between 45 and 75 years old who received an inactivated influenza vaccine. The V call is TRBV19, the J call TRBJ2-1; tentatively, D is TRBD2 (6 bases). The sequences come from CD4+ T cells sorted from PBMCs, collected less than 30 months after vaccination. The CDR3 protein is CASSILGGIEQFF. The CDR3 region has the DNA TGTGCCAGTAGTATACTTGGAGGGATTGAGCAGTTCTTC.